What follows describes a single TCR beta chain. Its specific antigen is unknown. Per-nucleotide qualities are absent, and no much larger clonotype sits a single base away. Library preparation used 5' RACE. Sequenced using an Illumina HiSeq 2500. A second PCR of about 6 to 12 cycles was run with a J-beta primer mix and a sample-barcoded 5' primer. A unique molecular identifier was introduced onto each TCR beta cDNA molecule by a template-switch 5' adaptor carrying 12 random nucleotides. At least 2.5 million CDR3-containing paired-end reads were obtained from each sample. The Mint cDNA synthesis kit, primed by a TRBC-specific oligonucleotide, was used to synthesize first-strand cDNA from all RNA. Following uracil-DNA glycosylase treatment, all cDNA underwent a first 18-cycle PCR with the universal primers M1SS and BC2_uni_R. The study's processing was this. Normalization of each sample was performed by random selection of 1 million high-quality reads, each carrying a distinct molecular identifier. Instead of being binned into consensus sequences, reads with shared molecular identifiers were discarded. MiTCR, set to a Q25 quality threshold and the strictest error-elimination algorithm, was used for CDR3 identification, clonotype clustering and error correction. A nonparametric unseen species model with Euler transformation was used to estimate lower-bound total TCR beta diversity. The public reads were run again by TCRdb, first through fastp at Q25 and then through MiXCR, and only productive beta chains were kept. Rows are unified per CDR3 protein, each entry keeping the most common DNA and genes. The authors' filters were not applied to this entry. This sample comprises approximately 320,000 distinct CDR3 sequences, roughly 26% of them detected only once. 29% of the sample is in the top ten clones.

The CDR3 starts with the cysteine, ends with the phenylalanine, and has 14 residues. Only CDR3 DNA is held: 42 bases, read in frame from base 1. CDR1 and CDR2, per the germline V gene, are SGDLS and YYNGEE. The entry originates in a study of blood T cells in healthy people across ages (dated by TCRdb to 2013 to 2016). Describing the broader study: In model experiments, template switching captured roughly one uniquely barcoded TCR beta cDNA molecule for every two T cells. To track age-related changes in TCR beta repertoire diversity, the study relied on deep sequencing normalized with unique cDNA molecular identifiers. Four age groups were formed from the donors: young (average 16 years), middle-aged (less than 40), aged (around 62) and long-lived (approximately 80). To avoid experimental bias, donors of different ages were spread randomly across the sequencing lanes. The study analyzed two additional independent replicas of 1 million unique cDNA reads from the same blood draw for two donors, one aged 18 to 29 and one aged 80 or older. Findings and caveats that apply to the study as a whole: A strong correlation was found between observed TCR beta diversity and the percentage of naive T cells measured by flow cytometry. As age increased, observed TCR beta diversity per million T cells dropped in a roughly linear way, and a significant reduction was already evident by age about 36. Estimates of total diversity based on one million sequenced T cells were regarded as lower bounds and as underestimates. Conclusive comparison of naive and antigen-experienced compartments was prevented by the profiling of bulk unsorted PBMCs. The long-lived group showed more naive CD4+ T cells, fewer expanded clones and increased TCR diversity than the aged group, suggesting age selection. Because the CMV infection status of the donors was unknown, age-related changes in expanded clonotypes may potentially have been confounded.

Systemically healthy Caucasian individuals from Russia, over 30 in total and aged about 6 to 100 years, were included as donors. Roughly 10 milliliters of peripheral blood were collected from each donor into EDTA-treated Vacutainer tubes. Ficoll-Paque density-gradient centrifugation was used to isolate PBMCs, with at least 6.5 million per sample. Trizol reagent was used to extract total RNA from the PBMCs, yielding at least 6 micrograms per sample. For every donor, an aliquot of PBMCs went through flow cytometry to measure the percentages of naive CD45RAhigh/CD27high T cells. Material: blood. This receptor chain uses TRBV9 and TRBJ2-7, with the D gene not clear enough to name. The better agreement between TRBJ2-5 and the DNA end casts doubt on the J call. This receptor was identified in a woman in her seventies in good health. The CDR3 protein sequence reads: CASSVDPLGETQYF. The DNA reads TGTGCCAGCAGCGTAGACCCACTGGGTGAGACCCAGTACTTC.